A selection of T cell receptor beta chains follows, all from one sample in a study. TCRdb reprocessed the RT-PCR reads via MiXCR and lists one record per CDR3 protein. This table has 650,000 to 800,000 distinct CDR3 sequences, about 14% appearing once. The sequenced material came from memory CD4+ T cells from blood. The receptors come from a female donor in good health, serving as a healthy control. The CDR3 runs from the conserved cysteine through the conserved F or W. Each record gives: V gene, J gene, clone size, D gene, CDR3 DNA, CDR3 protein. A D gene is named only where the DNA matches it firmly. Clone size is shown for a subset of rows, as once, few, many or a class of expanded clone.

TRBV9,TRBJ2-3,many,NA,TGTGCCAGCAGCGTAAGGGGAACGACAGATACGCAGTATTTT,CASSVRGTTDTQYF
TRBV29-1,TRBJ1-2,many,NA,TGCAGCGTTCAGGGTCAAGGCTACACCTTC,CSVQGQGYTF
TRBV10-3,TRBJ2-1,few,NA,TGTGCCATCAGTCTAAACAGGGACAATGAGCAGTTCTTC,CAISLNRDNEQFF
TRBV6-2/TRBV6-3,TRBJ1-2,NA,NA,TGTGCCAGCAGTTACAGGCCAGGGCTCTATGGCTACACCTTC,CASSYRPGLYGYTF
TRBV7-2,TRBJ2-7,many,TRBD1,TGTGCCAGCAGCTCCCAGGGGGCTGGGGAGCAGTACTTC,CASSSQGAGEQYF
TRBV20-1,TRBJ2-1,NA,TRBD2,TGCAGTGCTAGGGCAGGGACTAGCTGCTTATCCTACAATGAGCAGTTCTTC,CSARAGTSCLSYNEQFF
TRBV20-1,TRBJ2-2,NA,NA,TGCAGTGCTAGAGATCATCAACAGGGAAAAAACACCGGGGAGCTGTTTTTT,CSARDHQQGKNTGELFF
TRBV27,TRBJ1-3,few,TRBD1,TGTGCCAGCAGTACAATAGGACAGGGGGCGGCTGGAAACACCATATATTTT,CASSTIGQGAAGNTIYF
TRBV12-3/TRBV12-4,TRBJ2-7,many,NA,TGTGCCAGCAGTTTCGGGGTTTCACGGATCGAGCAGTACTTC,CASSFGVSRIEQYF
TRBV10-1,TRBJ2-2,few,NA,TGCGCCACGAAGGACTGTTCCACCGGGGAGCTGTTTTTT,CATKDCSTGELFF
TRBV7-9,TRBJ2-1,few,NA,TGTGCCAGCAGCTTCTCAGGACTACCGCAGCGGCTGTTCTTC,CASSFSGLPQRLFF
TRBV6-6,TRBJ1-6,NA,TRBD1,TGTGCCAGCAGGTTCCAGGGACAGGGGTTTTCACCCCTCCACTTT,CASRFQGQGFSPLHF
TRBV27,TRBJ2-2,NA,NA,TGTGCCTCAGGACATCGGGGCACCGGGGAGCTGTTTTTT,CASGHRGTGELFF
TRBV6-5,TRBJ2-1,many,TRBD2,TGTGCCAGCAGCCTACTAGCGGGAGGGCCGGGTGAGCAGTTCTTC,CASSLLAGGPGEQFF
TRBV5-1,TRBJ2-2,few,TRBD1,TGCGCCAGCAGCACGGGACAGGGTGGCGGGGAGCTGTTTTTT,CASSTGQGGGELFF
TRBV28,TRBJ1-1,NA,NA,TGTGCCAGCAGTTTGAGTTCGGTTGAAGCTTTCTTT,CASSLSSVEAFF
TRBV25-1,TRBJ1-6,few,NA,TGTGCCAGCAGCTCCGCAGGTGGCTCCGGGGGGTATTCACCCCTCCACTTT,CASSSAGGSGGYSPLHF
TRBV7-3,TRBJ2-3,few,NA,TGTGCCAGCAGCCCAGCGTCAAGCGGCACAGATACGCAGTATTTT,CASSPASSGTDTQYF
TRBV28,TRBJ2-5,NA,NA,TGTGCCAGCAGACCAATAGCCGTACCTTCCCAGTACTTC,CASRPIAVPSQYF
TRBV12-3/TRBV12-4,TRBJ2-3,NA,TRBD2,TGTGCCAGCAGTGGCGGGAGTGCGACAGATACGCAGTATTTT,CASSGGSATDTQYF
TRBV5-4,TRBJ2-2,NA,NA,TGTGCCAGCAGCTTCGGTATGGACACCGGGGAGCTGTTTTTT,CASSFGMDTGELFF
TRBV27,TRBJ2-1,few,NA,TGTGCCAGCAGTCCAATCCATGGGGGAGGTCTGGGCTCCTACAATGAGCAGTTCTTC,CASSPIHGGGLGSYNEQFF
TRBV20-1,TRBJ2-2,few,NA,TGCAGTGCTAGGAGACACTTCGGAGAGCTGTTTTTT,CSARRHFGELFF
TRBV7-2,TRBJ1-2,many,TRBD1,TGTGCCAGCAGCTCCGGACAGGGCCTAGGCTACACCTTC,CASSSGQGLGYTF
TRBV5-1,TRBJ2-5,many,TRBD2,TGCGCCAGCGCAGAGGGACTAGCGGGAGCCCCGCAAGAGACCCAGTACTTC,CASAEGLAGAPQETQYF
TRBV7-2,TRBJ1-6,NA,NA,TGTGCCAGCAGCGGGCGGGCCTCTCCGAATAATTCACCCCTCCACTTT,CASSGRASPNNSPLHF
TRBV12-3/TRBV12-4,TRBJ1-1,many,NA,TGTGCCAGCAGTTTTAGTAGTATGAACACTGAAGCTTTCTTT,CASSFSSMNTEAFF
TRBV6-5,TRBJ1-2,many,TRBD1,TGTGCCAGCAGATTTCGGACAGGGAACTATGGCTACACCTTC,CASRFRTGNYGYTF
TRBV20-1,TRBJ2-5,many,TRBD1,TGCAGTGCCAGAGACAGGGGGCAAGAGACCCAGTACTTC,CSARDRGQETQYF
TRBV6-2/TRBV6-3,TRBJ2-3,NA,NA,TGTGCCAGCAGTTATCCTGGCTGGACGACAGATACGCAGTATTTT,CASSYPGWTTDTQYF
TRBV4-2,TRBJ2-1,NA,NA,TGTGCCAGCAGCCAAGACAAGACGGATAAACAGTTCTTC,CASSQDKTDKQFF
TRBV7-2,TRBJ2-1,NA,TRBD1,TGTGCCAGCAGCAAGTTCACGGGACAGGGTTCTCGCAATGAGCAGTTCTTC,CASSKFTGQGSRNEQFF
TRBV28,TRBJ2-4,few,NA,TGTGCCAGCAGTCTCGACGGTACAGGGAACATTCAGTACTTC,CASSLDGTGNIQYF
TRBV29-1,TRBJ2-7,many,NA,TGCAGCGTTGAGACCGCGGGCGAGGACGAGCAGTACTTC,CSVETAGEDEQYF
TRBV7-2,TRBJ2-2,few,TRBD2,TGTGCCAGCAGCCCTACTAGCGGGAGTTACACCGGGGAGCTGTTTTTT,CASSPTSGSYTGELFF
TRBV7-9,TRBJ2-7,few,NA,TGTGCCAGCAGCTTTTCGGACCCCTCCTACGAGCAGTACTTC,CASSFSDPSYEQYF
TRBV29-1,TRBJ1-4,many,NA,TGCAGCGTGATTGGGACACCAGAGGGGAAACTGTTTTTT,CSVIGTPEGKLFF
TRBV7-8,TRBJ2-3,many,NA,TGTGCCAGCAGCTTAGCATTATTAATTGGACTAAATCTCCCAGATACGCAGTATTTT,CASSLALLIGLNLPDTQYF
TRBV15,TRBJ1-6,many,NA,TGTGCCACCAGCAGAGAAGGAGCAGGGGATTCACCCCTCCACTTT,CATSREGAGDSPLHF
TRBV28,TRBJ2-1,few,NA,TGTGCCAGCAGTCTTTCGTTCCAGGGGCAGTTCTTC,CASSLSFQGQFF
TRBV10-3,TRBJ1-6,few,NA,TGTGCCATCAGTGACCGTAATTCACCCCTCCACTTT,CAISDRNSPLHF
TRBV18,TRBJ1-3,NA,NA,TGTGCCAGCTCTCCGGAGGGCAGGCACTCTGGAAACACCATATATTTT,CASSPEGRHSGNTIYF
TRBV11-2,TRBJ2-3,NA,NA,TGTGCCAGCAGCTCATTGATCTCCACAGATACGCAGTATTTT,CASSSLISTDTQYF
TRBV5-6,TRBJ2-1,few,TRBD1,TGTGCCAGCAGCTCACTATTCCGGGACAGGGGGCAGAGCAATGAGCAGTTCTTC,CASSSLFRDRGQSNEQFF
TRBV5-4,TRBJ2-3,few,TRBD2,TGTGCCAGCAGCTTAAGAGCGGGAGGCCTACACACAGATACGCAGTATTTT,CASSLRAGGLHTDTQYF
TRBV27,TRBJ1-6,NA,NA,TGTGCCAGCAGTTTATTTGGGGTACGGAATTCACCCCTCCACTTT,CASSLFGVRNSPLHF
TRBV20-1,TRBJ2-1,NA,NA,TGCAGTGCTAGAGGAACGACCGACAATGAGCAGTTCTTC,CSARGTTDNEQFF
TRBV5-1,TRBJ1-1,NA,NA,TGCGCCAGCAGCTTGGCAGAGATGAACACTGAAGCTTTCTTT,CASSLAEMNTEAFF
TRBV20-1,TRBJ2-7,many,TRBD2,TGCAGTGCTATAAGCGGGGGGAGCTCCTACGAGCAGTACTTC,CSAISGGSSYEQYF
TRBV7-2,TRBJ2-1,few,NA,TGTGCCAGCAGCTTAGGGGGGACTCAGAATGAGCAGTTCTTC,CASSLGGTQNEQFF
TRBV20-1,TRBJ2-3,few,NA,TGCAGTGCTAGAGATCTTTTGAGAGGGAGCAGGGATACGCAGTATTTT,CSARDLLRGSRDTQYF
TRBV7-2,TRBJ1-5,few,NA,TGTGCCAGCAGTTCCTCTGGGGCGGGGGTCAATCAGCCCCAGCATTTT,CASSSSGAGVNQPQHF
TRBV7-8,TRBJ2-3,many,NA,TGTGCCAGCAGCCCATTTAGCGGAAGCACAGATACGCAGTATTTT,CASSPFSGSTDTQYF